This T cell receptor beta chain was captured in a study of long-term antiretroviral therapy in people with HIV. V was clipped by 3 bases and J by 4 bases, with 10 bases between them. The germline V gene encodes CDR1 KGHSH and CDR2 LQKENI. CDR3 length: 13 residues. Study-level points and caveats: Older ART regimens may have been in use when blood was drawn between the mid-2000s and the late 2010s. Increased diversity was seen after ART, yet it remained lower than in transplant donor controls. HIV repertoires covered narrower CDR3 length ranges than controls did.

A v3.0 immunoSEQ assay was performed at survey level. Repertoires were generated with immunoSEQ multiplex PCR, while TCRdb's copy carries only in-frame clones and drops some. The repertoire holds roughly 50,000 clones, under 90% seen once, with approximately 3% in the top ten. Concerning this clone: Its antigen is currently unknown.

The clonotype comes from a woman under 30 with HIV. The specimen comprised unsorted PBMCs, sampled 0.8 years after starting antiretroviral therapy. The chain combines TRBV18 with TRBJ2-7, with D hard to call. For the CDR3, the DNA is TGTGCCAGCTCACCTCCAGGCCCATACGAGCAGTACTTC. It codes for CASSPPGPYEQYF.